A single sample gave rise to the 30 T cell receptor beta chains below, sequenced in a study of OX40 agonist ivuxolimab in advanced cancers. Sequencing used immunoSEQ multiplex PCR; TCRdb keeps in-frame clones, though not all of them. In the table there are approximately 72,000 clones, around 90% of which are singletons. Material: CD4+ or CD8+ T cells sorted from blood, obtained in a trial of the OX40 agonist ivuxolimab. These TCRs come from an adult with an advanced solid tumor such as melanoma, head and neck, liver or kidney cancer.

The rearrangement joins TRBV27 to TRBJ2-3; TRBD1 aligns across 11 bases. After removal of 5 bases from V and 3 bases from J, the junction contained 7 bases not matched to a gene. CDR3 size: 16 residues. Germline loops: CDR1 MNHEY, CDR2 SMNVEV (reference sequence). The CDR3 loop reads CASSPGQGVRTDTQYF. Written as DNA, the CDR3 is TGTGCCAGCAGTCCGGGACAGGGGGTGAGGACAGATACGCAGTATTTT.

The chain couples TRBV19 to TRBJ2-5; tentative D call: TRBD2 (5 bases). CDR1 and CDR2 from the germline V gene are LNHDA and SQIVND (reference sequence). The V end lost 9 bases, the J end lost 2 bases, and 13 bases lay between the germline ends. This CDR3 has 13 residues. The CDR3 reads CASALGGQETQYF. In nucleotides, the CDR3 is TGTGCCAGCGCTCTAGGCGGGCAAGAGACCCAGTACTTC.

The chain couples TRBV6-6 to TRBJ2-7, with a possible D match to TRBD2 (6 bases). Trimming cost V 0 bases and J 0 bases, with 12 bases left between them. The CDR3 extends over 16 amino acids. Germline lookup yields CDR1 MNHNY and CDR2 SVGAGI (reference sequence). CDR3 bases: TGTGCCAGCAGTTACTCGATTGCGGGGAACTCCTACGAGCAGTACTTC. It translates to CASSYSIAGNSYEQYF.

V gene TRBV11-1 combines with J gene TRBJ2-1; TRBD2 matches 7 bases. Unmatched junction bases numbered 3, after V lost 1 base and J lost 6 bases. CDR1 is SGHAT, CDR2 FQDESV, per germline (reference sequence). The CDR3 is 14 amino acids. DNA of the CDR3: TGTGCCAGCAGCTTAGTACTAGCGACCAATGAGCAGTTCTTC. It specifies CASSLVLATNEQFF.

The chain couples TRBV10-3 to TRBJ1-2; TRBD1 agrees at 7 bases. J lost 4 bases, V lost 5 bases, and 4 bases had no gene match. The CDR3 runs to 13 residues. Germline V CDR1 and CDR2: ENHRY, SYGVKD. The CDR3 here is CAISSGTVYGYTF. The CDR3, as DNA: TGTGCCATCAGTTCCGGGACAGTCTATGGCTACACCTTC.

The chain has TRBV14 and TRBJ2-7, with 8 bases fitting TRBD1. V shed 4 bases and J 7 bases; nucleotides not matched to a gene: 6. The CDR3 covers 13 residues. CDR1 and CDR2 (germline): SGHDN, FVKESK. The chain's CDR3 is CASSPVRGREQYF. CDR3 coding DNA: TGTGCCAGCAGCCCCGTCAGGGGGCGTGAGCAGTACTTC. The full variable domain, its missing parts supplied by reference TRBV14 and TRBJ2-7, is EAGVTQFPSHSVIEKGQTVTLRCDPISGHDNLYWYRRVMGKEIKFLLHFVKESKQDESGMPNNRFLAERTGGTYSTLKVQPAELEDSGVYFCASSPVRGREQYFGPGTRLTVT.

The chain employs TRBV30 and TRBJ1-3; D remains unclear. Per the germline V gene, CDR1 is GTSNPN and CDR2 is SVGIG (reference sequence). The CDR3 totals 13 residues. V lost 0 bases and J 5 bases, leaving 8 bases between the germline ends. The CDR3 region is CAWSVLGRNTIYF. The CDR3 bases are TGTGCCTGGAGTGTACTTGGGAGAAACACCATATATTTT.

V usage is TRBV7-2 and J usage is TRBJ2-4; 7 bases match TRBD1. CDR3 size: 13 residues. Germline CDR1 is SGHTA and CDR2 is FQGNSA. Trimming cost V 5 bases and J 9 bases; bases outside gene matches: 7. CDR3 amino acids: CASSLGQARIQYF. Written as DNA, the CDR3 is TGTGCCAGCAGCCTCGGACAGGCGCGCATTCAGTACTTC.

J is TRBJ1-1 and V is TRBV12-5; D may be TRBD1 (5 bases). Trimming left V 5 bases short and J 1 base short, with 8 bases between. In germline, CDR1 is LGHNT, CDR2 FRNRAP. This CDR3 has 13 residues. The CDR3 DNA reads TGTGCTAGTGGTATCGGACAGAACACTGAAGCTTTCTTT. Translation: CASGIGQNTEAFF. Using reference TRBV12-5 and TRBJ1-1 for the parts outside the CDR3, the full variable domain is DARVTQTPRHKVTEMGQEVTMRCQPILGHNTVFWYRQTMMQGLELLAYFRNRAPLDDSGMPKDRFSAEMPDATLATLKIQPSEPRDSAVYFCASGIGQNTEAFFGQGTRLTVV.

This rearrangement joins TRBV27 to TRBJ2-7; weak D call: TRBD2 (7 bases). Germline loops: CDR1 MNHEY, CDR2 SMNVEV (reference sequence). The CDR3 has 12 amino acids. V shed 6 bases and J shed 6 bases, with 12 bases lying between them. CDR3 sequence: CASRGGGLEQYF. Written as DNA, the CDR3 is TGTGCCAGCAGGGGAGGGGGACTCGAGCAGTACTTC.

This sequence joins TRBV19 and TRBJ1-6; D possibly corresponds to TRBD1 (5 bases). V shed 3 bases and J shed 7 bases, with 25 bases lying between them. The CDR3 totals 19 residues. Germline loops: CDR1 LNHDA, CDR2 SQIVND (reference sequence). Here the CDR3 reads CASSISSRRGTRLNSPLHF. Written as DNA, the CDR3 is TGTGCCAGTAGTATTTCTAGTCGGCGGGGGACGCGTTTAAATTCACCCCTCCACTTT.

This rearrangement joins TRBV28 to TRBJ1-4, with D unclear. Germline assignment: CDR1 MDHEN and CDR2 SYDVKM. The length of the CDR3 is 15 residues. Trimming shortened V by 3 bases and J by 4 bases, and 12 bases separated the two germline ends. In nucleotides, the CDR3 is TGTGCCAGCAGTTTCGCCGGGTCTCTTAATGAAAAACTGTTTTTT. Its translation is CASSFAGSLNEKLFF.

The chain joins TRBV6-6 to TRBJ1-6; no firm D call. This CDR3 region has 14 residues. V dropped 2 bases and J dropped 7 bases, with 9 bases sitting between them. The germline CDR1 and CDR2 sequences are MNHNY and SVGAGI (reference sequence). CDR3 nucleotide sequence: TGTGCCAGCAGTTACGCGGGAACAAATTCACCCCTCCACTTT. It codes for CASSYAGTNSPLHF.

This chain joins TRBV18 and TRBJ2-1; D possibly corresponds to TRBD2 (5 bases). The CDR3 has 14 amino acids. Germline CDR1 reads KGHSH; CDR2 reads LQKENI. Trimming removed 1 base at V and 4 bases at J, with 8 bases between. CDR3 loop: CASSPQDFYNEQFF. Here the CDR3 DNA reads TGTGCCAGCTCACCACAGGACTTTTACAATGAGCAGTTCTTC.

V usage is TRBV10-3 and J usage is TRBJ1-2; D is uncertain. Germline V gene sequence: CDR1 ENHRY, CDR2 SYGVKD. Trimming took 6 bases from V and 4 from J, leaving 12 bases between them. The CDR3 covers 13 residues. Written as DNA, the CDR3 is TGTGCCATCAGCTCGACGGCCTCCTATGGCTACACCTTC. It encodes CAISSTASYGYTF.

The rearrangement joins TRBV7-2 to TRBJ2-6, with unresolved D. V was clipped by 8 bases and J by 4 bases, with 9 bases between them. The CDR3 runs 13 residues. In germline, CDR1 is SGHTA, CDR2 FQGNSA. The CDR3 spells CASEEAGANVLTF. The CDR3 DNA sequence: TGTGCCAGCGAAGAAGCCGGGGCCAACGTCCTGACTTTC.

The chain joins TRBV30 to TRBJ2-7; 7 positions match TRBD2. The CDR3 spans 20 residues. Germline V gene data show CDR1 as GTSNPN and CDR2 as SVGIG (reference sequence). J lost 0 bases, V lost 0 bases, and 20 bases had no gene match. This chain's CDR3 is CAWSVRGTGVLAPSSYEQYF. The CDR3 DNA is TGTGCCTGGAGTGTACGGGGGACTGGGGTACTAGCGCCGAGCTCCTACGAGCAGTACTTC.

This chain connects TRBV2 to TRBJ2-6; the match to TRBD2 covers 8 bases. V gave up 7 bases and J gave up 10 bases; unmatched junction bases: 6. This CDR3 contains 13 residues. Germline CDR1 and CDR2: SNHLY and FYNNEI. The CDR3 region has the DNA TGTGCCAGCACGCGGGGGGAGCTAAACGTCCTGACTTTC. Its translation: CASTRGELNVLTF.

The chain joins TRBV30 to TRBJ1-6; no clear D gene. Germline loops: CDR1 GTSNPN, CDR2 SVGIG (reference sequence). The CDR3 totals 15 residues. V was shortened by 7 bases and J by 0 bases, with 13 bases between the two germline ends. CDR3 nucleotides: TGTGCCTCGACCCGGGCAGCCTCCTATAATTCACCCCTCCACTTT. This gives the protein CASTRAASYNSPLHF.

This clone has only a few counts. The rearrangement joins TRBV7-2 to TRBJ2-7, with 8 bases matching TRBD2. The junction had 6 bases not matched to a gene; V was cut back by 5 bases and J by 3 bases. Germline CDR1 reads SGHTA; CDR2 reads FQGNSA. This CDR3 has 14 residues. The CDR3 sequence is CASSRSGSFYEQYF. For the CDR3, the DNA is TGTGCCAGCAGCCGAAGCGGGAGTTTCTACGAGCAGTACTTC.

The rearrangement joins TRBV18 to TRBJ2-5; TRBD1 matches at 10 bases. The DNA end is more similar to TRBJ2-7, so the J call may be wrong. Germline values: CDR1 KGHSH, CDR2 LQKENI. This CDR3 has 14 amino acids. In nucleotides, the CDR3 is TGTGCCAGCTCGTTCTCGGGACAGGGGCCCGAGCAGTACTTC. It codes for CASSFSGQGPEQYF.

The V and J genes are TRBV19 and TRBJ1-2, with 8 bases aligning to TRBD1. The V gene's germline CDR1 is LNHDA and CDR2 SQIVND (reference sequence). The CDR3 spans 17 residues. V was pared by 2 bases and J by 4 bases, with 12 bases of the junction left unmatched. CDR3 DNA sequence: TGTGCCAGTAGTATATCTCAGGGGGCCGCCCGGGGCTATGGCTACACCTTC. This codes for CASSISQGAARGYGYTF.

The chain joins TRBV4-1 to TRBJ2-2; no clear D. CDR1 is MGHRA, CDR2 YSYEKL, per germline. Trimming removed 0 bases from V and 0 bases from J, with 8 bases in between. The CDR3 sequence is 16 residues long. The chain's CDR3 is CASSQEAIANTGELFF. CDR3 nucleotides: TGCGCCAGCAGCCAAGAGGCGATTGCGAACACCGGGGAGCTGTTTTTT.

Here the CDR3 reads CASSARAGRETQYF. CDR3 coding DNA: TGTGCCAGCAGTGCGCGGGCGGGAAGGGAGACCCAGTACTTC. This chain uses TRBV27 with TRBJ2-5, with D perhaps TRBD2 (6 bases). CDR1 and CDR2 from the germline V gene are MNHEY and SMNVEV (reference sequence). The CDR3 has 14 residues. V was clipped by 5 bases and J by 5 bases, with 15 bases between them.

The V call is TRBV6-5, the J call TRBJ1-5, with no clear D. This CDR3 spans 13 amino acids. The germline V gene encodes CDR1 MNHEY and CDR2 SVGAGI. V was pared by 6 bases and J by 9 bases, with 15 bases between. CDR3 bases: TGTGCCAGCAGGAACAGAGAAGCCGGGCCCCAGCATTTT. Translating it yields CASRNREAGPQHF.

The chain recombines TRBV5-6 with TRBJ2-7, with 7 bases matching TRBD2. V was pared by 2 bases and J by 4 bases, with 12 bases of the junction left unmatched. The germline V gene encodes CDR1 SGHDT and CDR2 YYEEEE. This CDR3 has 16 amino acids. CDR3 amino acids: CASSLLSGAGVYEQYF. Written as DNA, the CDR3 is TGTGCCAGCAGCTTACTGTCCGGGGCGGGAGTTTACGAGCAGTACTTC.

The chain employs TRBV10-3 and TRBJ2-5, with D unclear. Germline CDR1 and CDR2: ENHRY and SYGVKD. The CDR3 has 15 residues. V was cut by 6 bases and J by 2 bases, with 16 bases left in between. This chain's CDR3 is CAISPGSQQQETQYF. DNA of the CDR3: TGTGCCATCAGCCCTGGCAGTCAGCAGCAAGAGACCCAGTACTTC.

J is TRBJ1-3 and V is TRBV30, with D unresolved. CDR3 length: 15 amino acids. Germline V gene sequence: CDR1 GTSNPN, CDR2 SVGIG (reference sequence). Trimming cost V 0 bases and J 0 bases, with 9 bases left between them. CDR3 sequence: CAWSVRASSGNTIYF. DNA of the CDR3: TGTGCCTGGAGTGTACGTGCCAGCTCTGGAAACACCATATATTTT.

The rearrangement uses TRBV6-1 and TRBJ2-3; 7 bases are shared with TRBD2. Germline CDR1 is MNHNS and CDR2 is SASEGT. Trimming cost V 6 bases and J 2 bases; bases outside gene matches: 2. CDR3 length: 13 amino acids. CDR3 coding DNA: TGTGCCAGCAGGGGGACTAACACAGATACGCAGTATTTT. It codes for CASRGTNTDTQYF.

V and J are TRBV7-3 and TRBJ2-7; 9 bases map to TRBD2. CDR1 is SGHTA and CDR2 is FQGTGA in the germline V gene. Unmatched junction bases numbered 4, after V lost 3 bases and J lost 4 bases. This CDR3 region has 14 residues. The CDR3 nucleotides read TGTGCCAGCAGCTTTAGCGGGGGTGATTACGAGCAGTACTTC. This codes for CASSFSGGDYEQYF.